The 12 T cell receptor beta chains below come from one sample, sequenced in a study of T cell repertoires in cytomegalovirus infection. No antigens are known for them. TCRdb called the reads again in MiXCR, with one record for every CDR3 protein. The sample holds some 800,000 distinct CDR3 sequences, 32% seen once. The sequencing used cultured CD8+ T cells from PBMCs, collected from culture after CMV antigen stimulation. All receptors derive from a human donor in good health (CMV status not recorded). Some clones in this sample may be carry-over from other donors' samples.

The V call is TRBV7-6, the J call TRBJ2-5; D not resolved. With 1 base removed from V and 2 bases from J, the gap between germline ends came to 11 bases. CDR1 is SGHVS, CDR2 FNYEAQ, per germline. This CDR3 contains 15 residues. The CDR3 reads CASSLVGSYQETQYF. The CDR3 DNA reads as TGTGCCAGCAGCTTAGTCGGCTCCTATCAAGAGACCCAGTACTTC.

This clonotype was seen only a few times. The chain couples TRBV7-3 to TRBJ2-2, with 13 bases aligning to TRBD2. This CDR3 contains 18 residues. Germline-derived CDR1 and CDR2 are SGHTA and FQGTGA. V lost 3 bases to trimming and J lost 1 base; unmatched junction nucleotides: 5. The DNA for the CDR3 is TGTGCCAGCAGCTTTGGACTAGCGGGGGCAGTGAACACCGGGGAGCTGTTTTTT. It encodes CASSFGLAGAVNTGELFF.

The CDR3 region is CASSVGDSWAKNIQYF. CDR3 DNA: TGTGCCAGCAGCGTAGGCGACAGTTGGGCCAAAAACATTCAGTACTTC. The chain has TRBV9 and TRBJ2-4, with D perhaps matching TRBD1 (5 bases). The CDR3 covers 16 residues. V shed 0 bases and J shed 1 base, with 11 bases lying between them. Germline lookup yields CDR1 SGDLS and CDR2 YYNGEE.

The rearrangement uses TRBV7-2 and TRBJ1-2, with TRBD1 matching over 7 bases. Germline CDR1 and CDR2: SGHTA and FQGNSA. CDR3 length equals 14 residues. V trimming: 3 bases; J trimming: 6 bases; junction bases outside the gene matches: 7. This CDR3 is CASSFTPGGDGYTF. Written as DNA, the CDR3 is TGTGCCAGCAGCTTTACCCCAGGGGGGGATGGCTACACCTTC.

The chain combines TRBV5-4 with TRBJ2-7; no clear D. Germline V gives CDR1 SGHNT, CDR2 YYREEE (reference sequence). The CDR3 sequence is 14 residues long. Trimming left V 0 bases short and J 4 bases short, with 11 bases between. The CDR3 here is CASSLANAEYEQYF. CDR3 coding DNA: TGTGCCAGCAGCTTGGCCAACGCCGAATACGAGCAGTACTTC.

The gene calls are TRBV27 and TRBJ1-1; 8 nucleotides match TRBD1. CDR3 size: 13 residues. The J segment lost 5 bases and the V segment lost 9 bases, leaving 8 bases of the junction unmatched. In germline, CDR1 is MNHEY, CDR2 SMNVEV (reference sequence). This CDR3 reads CASGQGGLTEAFF. DNA for the CDR3: TGTGCCAGTGGACAGGGAGGCCTTACTGAAGCTTTCTTT.

J is TRBJ2-1 and V is TRBV12-3 or TRBV12-4, with a tentative D call TRBD1 (5 bases). V lost 5 bases and J 4 bases, leaving 12 bases between the germline ends. The CDR3 extends over 14 amino acids. CDR3 residues: CASSIQQGYNEQFF. The CDR3 nucleotides read TGTGCCAGCAGTATACAGCAGGGATACAATGAGCAGTTCTTC.

Turning to this clonotype: A much larger clone is a single base away; this may be a read error. The CDR3 loop reads CAISLNDATNEKLFF. The CDR3 DNA sequence: TGTGCCATCAGTCTGAACGACGCAACTAATGAAAAACTGTTTTTT. The chain recombines TRBV6-6 with TRBJ1-4; D gene unclear. There are 15 residues in the CDR3. Per germline, CDR1 MNHNY and CDR2 SVGAGI (reference sequence).

This clonotype showed up just a few times. The chain recombines TRBV4-1 with TRBJ2-1, with TRBD2 as a possible D gene (6 bases). CDR1 is MGHRA and CDR2 is YSYEKL in the germline V gene. There are 13 residues in the CDR3. Trimming removed 1 base from V and 9 bases from J, with 10 bases in between. The CDR3 nucleotides are TGCGCCAGCAGCCAAGGGCCTAGCGCTGAGCAGTTCTTC. It encodes CASSQGPSAEQFF.

CDR3: CASGGEMNTEAFF. Here the CDR3 DNA reads TGTGCCAGCGGGGGGGAAATGAACACTGAAGCTTTCTTT. J is TRBJ1-1 and V is TRBV5-3, with a tentative D call TRBD1 (5 bases). TRBV5-3 is treated as an ORF (open reading frame) with a function not yet certain. V lost 8 bases and J 0 bases, leaving 11 bases between the germline ends. The CDR3 covers 13 residues.

The chain combines TRBV6-6 with TRBJ1-4, with D possibly matching TRBD1 (6 bases). Per germline, CDR1 MNHNY and CDR2 SVGAGI (reference sequence). CDR3 length: 16 amino acids. V was pared by 0 bases and J by 7 bases, with 15 bases between. DNA for the CDR3: TGTGCCAGCAGTTACTCGACCGGGGGCAGGGGTGAAAAACTGTTTTTT. This encodes CASSYSTGGRGEKLFF.

For this clonotype: Its ends do not fully match the called genes, so a read error is possible. The gene calls are TRBV7-9 and TRBJ1-2, with D tentatively TRBD1 (5 bases). The CDR3 sequence is 8 residues long. CDR1 SEHNR and CDR2 FQNEAQ come from the germline V gene (reference sequence). CDR3 amino acids: CASSPDNF. In DNA form, the CDR3 reads TGTGCCAGCAGTCCGGACAATTTC.